Below, 18 T cell receptor beta chains from the same sample are listed, as sequenced in a study of T cell changes during pregnancy in multiple sclerosis. This table comes from immunoSEQ multiplex PCR, and its TCRdb copy is limited to in-frame clones, with some not included. The table shows roughly 100,000 clones, with roughly 91% occurring only once. Sequencing was performed on peripheral blood, taken after pregnancy. The origin of the receptors is a female donor in good health, enrolled as a control in a pregnancy study.

This chain uses TRBV19 with TRBJ1-2; D perhaps matches TRBD1 (6 bases). With 6 bases removed from V and 0 bases from J, the gap between germline ends came to 14 bases. This CDR3 contains 15 residues. CDR1 is LNHDA, CDR2 SQIVND, per germline (reference sequence). CDR3 bases: TGTGCCAGTAGAATTTGGACAGAGACTAACTATGGCTACACCTTC. Its protein product is CASRIWTETNYGYTF.

The chain employs TRBV7-3 and TRBJ2-1; TRBD1 aligns across 10 bases. The germline gives CDR1 SGHTA, CDR2 FQGTGA. The CDR3 is 17 residues long. V was clipped by 6 bases and J by 5 bases; unmatched bases: 13. DNA of the CDR3: TGTGCCAGCAGTTCAATGCGGGGACAGGGGACCCACAATGAGCAGTTCTTC. Translated: CASSSMRGQGTHNEQFF.

CDR3 in DNA: TGTGCCAGCACGCCCCGGGGGGACCGCACAGATACGCAGTATTTT. It yields the protein CASTPRGDRTDTQYF. The rearrangement links TRBV7-9 to TRBJ2-3; TRBD2 agrees at 7 bases. The CDR3 is 15 residues long. Germline V CDR1 and CDR2: SEHNR, FQNEAQ (reference sequence). V shed 7 bases and J 1 base; nucleotides not matched to a gene: 8.

This clone was seen just once. The chain has TRBV5-1 and TRBJ1-6, with TRBD1 identical over 7 bases. The V gene end was trimmed by 4 bases and the J gene end by 7 bases; junction bases not matched to a gene: 8. Germline loops: CDR1 SGHRS, CDR2 YFSETQ. The CDR3 contains 15 residues. CDR3 coding DNA: TGCGCCAGCAGCCCCCCGGGACAGAAGAATTCACCCCTCCACTTT. Protein sequence: CASSPPGQKNSPLHF.

The chain links TRBV5-1 to TRBJ2-1; D unclear. The CDR3 sequence is 15 residues long. Per germline, CDR1 SGHRS and CDR2 YFSETQ. Trimming shortened V by 4 bases and J by 1 base, and 12 bases separated the two germline ends. DNA of the CDR3: TGCGCCAGCAGCGACCTAGTAGATTCCTACAATGAGCAGTTCTTC. Its translation: CASSDLVDSYNEQFF. The variable domain in full, completed from reference TRBV5-1 and TRBJ2-1, reads KAGVTQTPRYLIKTRGQQVTLSCSPISGHRSVSWYQQTPGQGLQFLFEYFSETQRNKGNFPGRFSGRQFSNSRSEMNVSTLELGDSALYLCASSDLVDSYNEQFFGPGTRLTVL.

The J gene is TRBJ1-1, the V gene TRBV7-2, with TRBD1 as a possible D gene (5 bases). CDR1 is SGHTA and CDR2 is FQGNSA in the germline V gene. This CDR3 is built from 13 residues. The V end lost 5 bases, the J end lost 4 bases, and 11 bases lay between the germline ends. Written as DNA, the CDR3 is TGTGCCAGCAGCCCTCCCGGGGGCACTGAAGCTTTCTTT. Its protein is CASSPPGGTEAFF.

The rearrangement uses TRBV18 and TRBJ1-1; TRBD1 agrees at 7 bases. The junction had 11 bases not matched to a gene; V was cut back by 4 bases and J by 6 bases. Per germline, CDR1 KGHSH and CDR2 LQKENI. CDR3 length: 15 amino acids. DNA of the CDR3: TGTGCCAGCTCACAAAACAGGGGCCTTCCATCTGAAGCTTTCTTT. This gives the protein CASSQNRGLPSEAFF.

The genes are TRBV7-8 and TRBJ1-4, with 7 positions matching TRBD1. After removal of 3 bases from V and 10 bases from J, the junction contained 20 bases not matched to a gene. The CDR3 has 18 amino acids. Germline CDR1 is SGHVS and CDR2 is FQNEAQ. The CDR3 region is CASSFSPVRGRGVVKLFF. CDR3 in DNA: TGTGCCAGCAGCTTCTCACCGGTTAGGGGGCGGGGTGTCGTAAAACTGTTTTTT.

Written as DNA, the CDR3 is TGTGCCAGCAGCGTAGTAGACACACGCACAGATACGCAGTATTTT. Protein sequence: CASSVVDTRTDTQYF. This sequence joins TRBV9 and TRBJ2-3; no reliable D call. The CDR3 covers 15 residues. Germline CDR1 SGDLS, CDR2 YYNGEE. Trimming stripped 0 bases from V and 1 base from J, with 9 bases between.

This chain connects TRBV5-5 to TRBJ1-5; weak D call: TRBD1 (5 bases). From germline, CDR1 is SGHKS and CDR2 YYEKEE (reference sequence). CDR3 size: 15 residues. V was shortened by 2 bases and J by 0 bases, with 9 bases between the two germline ends. As DNA, the CDR3 is TGTGCCAGCAGCTTAGGACATTATAGCAATCAGCCCCAGCATTTT. Translating it yields CASSLGHYSNQPQHF.

The chain employs TRBV28 and TRBJ2-3, with 9 bases aligning to TRBD2. Trimming at V came to 7 bases and at J to 2 bases, leaving 19 bases not matched to a gene. This CDR3 spans 19 amino acids. The germline gives CDR1 MDHEN, CDR2 SYDVKM. The CDR3 coding sequence is TGTGCCAGCATCTCCGTTCGCGGATTGGGACTAGCAAACACAGATACGCAGTATTTT. Protein: CASISVRGLGLANTDTQYF.

The sample holds one count of this clone. In DNA form, the CDR3 reads TGCGCCAGCAGCTTCCACCTCAGGGGGACTGAAGCTTTCTTT. It is translated as CASSFHLRGTEAFF. This sequence joins TRBV5-1 and TRBJ1-1, with 7 bases that match TRBD1. The CDR3 runs 14 residues. J gave up 5 bases and V 2 bases, and 6 bases lay outside the gene matches. The germline V gene encodes CDR1 SGHRS and CDR2 YFSETQ.

The chain is built from TRBV15 and TRBJ1-4; D possibly corresponds to TRBD1 (5 bases). CDR3 length: 15 residues. Germline V gives CDR1 LNHNV, CDR2 YYDKDF (reference sequence). The V end was cut by 1 base, the J end by 7 bases, with 13 bases between. The chain's CDR3 is CATSRGREGSEKLFF. The DNA of the CDR3 is TGTGCCACCAGCAGAGGGAGGGAGGGGAGTGAAAAACTGTTTTTT.

The V gene is TRBV4-3, the J gene TRBJ1-2, with TRBD1 identical over 9 bases. CDR3 size: 14 residues. Germline-derived CDR1 and CDR2 are LGHNA and YSLEER. Losses at the gene ends were 3 bases for V and 4 bases for J; bases not matched to a gene: 3. The CDR3 sequence: CASSQGQGPYGYTF. As DNA, the CDR3 is TGCGCCAGCAGCCAGGGACAGGGCCCCTATGGCTACACCTTC.

The chain carries TRBV7-9 and TRBJ1-2, with D unresolved. V was trimmed by 1 base and J by 4 bases, leaving 10 bases between them. From germline, CDR1 is SEHNR and CDR2 FQNEAQ (reference sequence). There are 14 residues in the CDR3. CDR3 sequence (DNA): TGTGCCAGCAGCTTAGTTGGCCCCAGCTATGGCTACACCTTC. It yields the protein CASSLVGPSYGYTF.

The genes are TRBV6-5 and TRBJ2-4; 10 positions agree with TRBD1. The trim removed 5 bases at V and 8 bases at J, leaving 9 bases unmatched. CDR3 length: 15 amino acids. In germline, CDR1 is MNHEY, CDR2 SVGAGI. The CDR3 DNA sequence: TGTGCCAGCAGTCCCACCGGGACAGGGGTTTACATTCAGTACTTC. This gives the protein CASSPTGTGVYIQYF.

V gene TRBV4-1 combines with J gene TRBJ2-7; D is perhaps TRBD1 (5 bases). This CDR3 has 14 residues. Germline values: CDR1 MGHRA, CDR2 YSYEKL. Deletions cut 1 base from V and 2 bases from J, with 9 bases between. The CDR3 loop is CASSQVQGPYEQYF. The CDR3 DNA reads TGCGCCAGCAGCCAAGTTCAGGGTCCCTACGAGCAGTACTTC.

The rearrangement uses TRBV30 and TRBJ2-7; D perhaps matches TRBD2 (5 bases). Trimming took 0 bases from V and 5 from J, leaving 5 bases between them. The CDR3 is 11 residues long. Germline V gene lookup returns CDR1 GTSNPN and CDR2 SVGIG (reference sequence). The CDR3 is CAWSVADEQYF. Written as DNA, the CDR3 is TGTGCCTGGAGTGTAGCGGACGAGCAGTACTTC.